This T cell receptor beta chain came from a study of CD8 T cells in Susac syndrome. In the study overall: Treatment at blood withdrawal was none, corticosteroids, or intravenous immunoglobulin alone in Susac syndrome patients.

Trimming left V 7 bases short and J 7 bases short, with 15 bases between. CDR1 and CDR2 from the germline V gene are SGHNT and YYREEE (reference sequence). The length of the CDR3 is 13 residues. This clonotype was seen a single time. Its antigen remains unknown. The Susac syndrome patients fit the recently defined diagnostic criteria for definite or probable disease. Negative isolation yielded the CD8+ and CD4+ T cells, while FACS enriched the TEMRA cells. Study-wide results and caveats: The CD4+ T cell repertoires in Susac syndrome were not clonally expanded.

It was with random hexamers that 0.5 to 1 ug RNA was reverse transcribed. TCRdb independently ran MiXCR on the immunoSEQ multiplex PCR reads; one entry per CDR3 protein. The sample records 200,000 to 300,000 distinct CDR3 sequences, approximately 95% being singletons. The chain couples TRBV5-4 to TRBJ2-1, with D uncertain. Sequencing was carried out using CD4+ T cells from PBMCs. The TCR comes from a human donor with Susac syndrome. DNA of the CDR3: TGTGCCAGCTTCCTTGGTTCGGCGAATGAGCAGTTCTTC. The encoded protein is CASFLGSANEQFF.